This T cell receptor (beta chain) was sequenced for a study of CD8+ T cells in alopecia areata (dated by TCRdb to 2016 to 2018). For the wider study: Treated patients were enrolled in an open-label pilot trial of oral tofacitinib at 5 to 10 mg twice daily for moderate-to-severe alopecia areata. Tofacitinib was given for 6 to 18 months, followed by 6 months of follow-up off drug to assess delayed response and recurrence. In treated patients, disease severity was measured using the SALT score, which gives the percentage of scalp surface area affected. The study used high-throughput TCRbeta sequencing to examine T cell clonal expansion in alopecia areata, in both the C3H/HeJ mouse model and human patients. Human TCRbeta sequencing covered scalp tissue and sorted CD4+ and CD8+ peripheral blood T cells from patchy and totalis/universalis alopecia areata patients and healthy controls. Tofacitinib-treated patients had biopsies at baseline and at 4 and 24 weeks of treatment, with a later scalp biopsy in several patients. Clonality in the scalp was compared among normal scalp (n=4), patchy alopecia areata scalp (n=8), and alopecia totalis/universalis scalp (n=8). RNA was obtained with the PAXgene miRNA kit for fixed scalp, the miRNeasy kit for PBMCs, and the RNeasy kit for mouse skin. TCRbeta CDR3 regions were amplified by immunoSEQ multiplex PCR using 35 Vbeta forward and 13 Jbeta reverse primers.

In the germline V gene, CDR1 corresponds to LGHNA and CDR2 to YNFKEQ. The CDR3 contains 13 residues, cysteine and phenylalanine counted. The only DNA kept is the CDR3, 39 bases in frame from the first base. The V end loses 5 bases and the J end loses 7 bases, and a stretch of 12 bases separates them. The research as a whole found: Unlike mouse skin, where gammadelta T cells dominate, normal human skin contains resident alphabeta T cells that get sequenced too, which complicates analysis of the scalp TCR repertoire. Many expanded lesional clones were found to persist in scalp and blood during tofacitinib treatment, and relapse after treatment cessation may be partly explained by this persistence. Compared with normal scalp, lesional scalp had higher clonality and more expanded CD8+ clones, particularly in alopecia totalis/universalis, a pattern that suggests antigenic drive. The treated cohort was small, with a single nonresponder, so links between baseline CD8+ expansion and response need larger studies. Shared TCR sequences between patients were less evident than in mice, which may be partly attributable to HLA diversity in the patient population. With tofacitinib, both scalp clonality and the number of expanded CD8+ clones among the top 100 scalp clones went down significantly.

For this clone: Its specific antigen is unknown. The input lacks base qualities; no much larger clone sits a single base away.

The sample's treatment or condition label, decoded: oral pan-JAK inhibitor, 5-10 mg twice daily. Lesional scalp punch biopsies and peripheral blood were collected from alopecia areata patients. PBMCs were separated by density centrifugation and stained for CD3, CD4 and CD8, after which CD4+ and CD8+ T cells were sorted on a FACSAria. Library creation used the immunoSEQ multiplex PCR assay. To provide template for TCR sequencing, every sample had RNA extracted and reverse transcribed into cDNA. SuperScript III was used for first-strand cDNA synthesis, primed with a 2:1 mix of oligo-dT and random hexamers. A synthetic immune receptor repertoire was used to gauge amplification bias, and whatever bias remained was removed computationally. Per the source publication's procedure: Raw reads were preprocessed for error removal, and CDR3 was defined according to IMGT conventions as running from the conserved cysteine to phenylalanine. Clonality was calculated as 1 minus Shannon entropy normalized by log2 of the number of productive unique TCRs. Scalp TCRbeta sequences were cross-referenced with sorted blood CD4 and CD8 repertoires so that the CD4 or CD8 identity of scalp clones could be inferred. TCRdb took over this immuneACCESS table, retaining in-frame rearrangements with V and J assigned. Such tables are incomplete; in checked studies, under half of the missing clones stem from an unresolved V gene, and the remainder is unexplained. D and trimming were read from the DNA, whereas the V and J calls and clone size are those reported in that table. The sample contains hundreds of thousands of clones, 66% of them found a single time. The ten largest make up 0.95% to 1.5% of the sample.

Sequences were derived from CD4+ T cells sorted from blood, sampled between weeks 43 and 45, from a patient treated with tofacitinib. The rearranged chain carries TRBV4-2 and TRBJ2-1; the D region possibly corresponds to TRBD2 (6 bases align). This clonotype was sampled from a human donor with alopecia areata. CDR3 sequence: CASSAAGTNEQFF. DNA sequence: TGTGCCAGCAGCGCAGCGGGCACGAATGAGCAGTTCTTC.